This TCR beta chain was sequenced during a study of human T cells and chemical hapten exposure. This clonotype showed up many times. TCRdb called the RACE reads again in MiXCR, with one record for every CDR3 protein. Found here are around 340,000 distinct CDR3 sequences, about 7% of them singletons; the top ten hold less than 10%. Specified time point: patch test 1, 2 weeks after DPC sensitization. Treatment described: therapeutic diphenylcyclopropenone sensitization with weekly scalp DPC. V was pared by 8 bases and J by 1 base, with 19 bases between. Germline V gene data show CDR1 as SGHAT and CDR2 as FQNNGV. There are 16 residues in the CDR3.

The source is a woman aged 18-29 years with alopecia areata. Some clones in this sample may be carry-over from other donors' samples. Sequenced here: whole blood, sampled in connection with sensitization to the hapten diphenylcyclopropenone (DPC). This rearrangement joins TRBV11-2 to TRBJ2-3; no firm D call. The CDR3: CASLRFGDIGTDTQYF. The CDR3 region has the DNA TGTGCCAGCTTGAGGTTCGGAGACATAGGCACAGATACGCAGTATTTT.